This T cell receptor (beta chain) was captured in a study of cytomegalovirus exposure and HLA in healthy donors. Study-level points and caveats: A few CMV-associated chains were confirmed in vitro to be specific for CMV antigens. The study labeled approximately 150 TCR beta chains cytomegalovirus-associated. Diagnosis of cytomegalovirus status made by the classifier reportedly showed high specificity and sensitivity.

In regard to this clone: Its antigen is undetermined.

Assay used: immunoSEQ multiplex PCR; TCRdb lists only in-frame clones, some missing. This table holds about 190,000 clones, 80% to 85% found once. Donors came from a validation cohort of some 130 subjects, distinct from the first 666-subject cohort. Per the germline V gene, CDR1 is MDHEN and CDR2 is SYDVKM. The V segment lost 5 bases and the J segment 0 bases; nucleotides outside the gene matches: 8. The CDR3 has 18 amino acids. The rearrangement uses TRBV28 and TRBJ2-6; 9 positions agree with TRBD1. Specimen: PBMCs. This TCR was recovered from a woman under 30 in good health and CMV-seropositive. The CDR3 loop is CASSGRTGASSGANVLTF. CDR3 coding DNA: TGTGCCAGCAGTGGGAGGACAGGGGCGAGCTCTGGGGCCAACGTCCTGACTTTC.